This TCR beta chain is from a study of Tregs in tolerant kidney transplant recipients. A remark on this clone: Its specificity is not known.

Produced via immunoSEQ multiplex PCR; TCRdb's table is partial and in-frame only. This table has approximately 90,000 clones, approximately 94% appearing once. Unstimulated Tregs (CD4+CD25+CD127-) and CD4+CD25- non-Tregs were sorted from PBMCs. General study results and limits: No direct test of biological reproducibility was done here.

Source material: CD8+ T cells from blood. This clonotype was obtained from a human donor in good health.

In DNA, the CDR3 is TGTGCCAGCAGTTTAGTCAGTGGCTACGAGCAGTACTTC. Amino acids: CASSLVSGYEQYF. The gene calls are TRBV27 and TRBJ2-7; D not resolved. Trimming stripped 2 bases from V and 3 bases from J, with 8 bases between. Germline V lookup: CDR1 MNHEY, CDR2 SMNVEV (reference sequence). CDR3 size: 13 residues.